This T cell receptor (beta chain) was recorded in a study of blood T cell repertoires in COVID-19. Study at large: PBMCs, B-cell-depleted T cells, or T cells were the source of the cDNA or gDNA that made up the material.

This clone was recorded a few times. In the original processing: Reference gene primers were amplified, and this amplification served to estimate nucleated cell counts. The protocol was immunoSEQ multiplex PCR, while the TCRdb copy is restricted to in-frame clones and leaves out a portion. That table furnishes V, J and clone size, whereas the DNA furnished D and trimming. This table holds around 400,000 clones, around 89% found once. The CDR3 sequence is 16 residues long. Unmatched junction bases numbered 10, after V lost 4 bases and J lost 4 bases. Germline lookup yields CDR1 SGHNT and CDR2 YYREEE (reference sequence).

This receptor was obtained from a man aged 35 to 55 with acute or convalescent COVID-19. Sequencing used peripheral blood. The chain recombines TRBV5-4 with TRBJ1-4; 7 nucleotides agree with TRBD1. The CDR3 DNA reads TGTGCCAGCAGCGCCCCGGCGGGACAGCATAATGAAAAACTGTTTTTT. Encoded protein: CASSAPAGQHNEKLFF.